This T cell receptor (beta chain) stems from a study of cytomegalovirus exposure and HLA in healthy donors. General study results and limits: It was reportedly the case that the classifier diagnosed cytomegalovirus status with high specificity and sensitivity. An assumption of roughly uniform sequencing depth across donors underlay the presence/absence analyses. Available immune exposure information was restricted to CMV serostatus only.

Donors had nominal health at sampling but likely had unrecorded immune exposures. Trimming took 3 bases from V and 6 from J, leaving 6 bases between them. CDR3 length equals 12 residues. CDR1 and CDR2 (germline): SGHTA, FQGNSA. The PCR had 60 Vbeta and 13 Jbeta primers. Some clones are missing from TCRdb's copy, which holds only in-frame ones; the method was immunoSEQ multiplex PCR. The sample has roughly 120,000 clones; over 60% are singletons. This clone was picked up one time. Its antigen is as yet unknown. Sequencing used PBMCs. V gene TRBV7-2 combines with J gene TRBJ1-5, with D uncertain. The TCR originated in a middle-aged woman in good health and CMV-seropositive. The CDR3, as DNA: TGTGCCAGCAGCTTTGGAGGTCAGCCCCAGCATTTT. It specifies CASSFGGQPQHF.